These T cell receptor beta chains were read from a single sample in a study of shared T cell receptors in the human thymus. Repertoires were generated with immunoSEQ multiplex PCR, while TCRdb's copy carries only in-frame clones and drops some. The sample consists of hundreds of thousands of clones, about 89% of them appearing once. The same data also contributed to another study, on human thymus T cells.

The sequencing input was thymocytes. The receptors were sampled from a boy less than two years old with a congenital heart defect. CDR3s include the opening cysteine and the closing phenylalanine or tryptophan. The D gene is left open where the match is weak.

J | D | V | CDR3
NA | TRBD1 | TRBV25-1 | CASSGTGGYEQYF
TRBJ2-3 | NA | TRBV6-5 | CASRPRSTDTQYF
TRBJ1-2 | NA | TRBV28 | CASSYPRSSSGRLQVGYTF
TRBJ2-5 | TRBD2 | TRBV28 | CASSRKGLAEETQYF
TRBJ1-1 | NA | TRBV5-1 | CASSLSVWAGHLGDTEAFF
TRBJ1-1 | NA | TRBV27 | CASSLKTGDWDTEAFF
TRBJ2-7 | NA | TRBV10-1 | CASSDSRTTYEQYF
TRBJ1-4 | NA | TRBV11-2 | CASSFLQGWGEKLFF
TRBJ2-7 | TRBD1 | TRBV28 | CASSWARQGNEQYF
TRBJ1-2 | TRBD1 | TRBV7-9 | CASSFGTRDRYYYGYTF
TRBJ2-5 | TRBD2 | TRBV28 | CASSCSSGGPHGETQYF
TRBJ2-1 | TRBD2 | TRBV4-3 | CASSQDRTSGALNEQFF
TRBJ2-1 | NA | TRBV5-1 | CASSLTMVYYSYNEQFF
TRBJ1-4 | TRBD1 | TRBV9 | CASSAADRDSTQGGEKLFF
TRBJ2-1 | TRBD2 | TRBV4-3 | CASSQDPSGTHNEQFF
TRBJ1-4 | NA | TRBV4-3 | CASSQENRVATNEKLFF
TRBJ2-1 | NA | TRBV2 | CASSDSSSYNEQFF
TRBJ1-1 | NA | TRBV13 | CASSLGSRGTEAFF
TRBJ2-3 | TRBD1 | TRBV30 | CAWSVLGAQGAPGDTQYF
TRBJ2-3 | NA | TRBV15 | CATSSGVFADTQYF
TRBJ2-6 | NA | TRBV28 | CASSLGTQRISGANVLTF
TRBJ1-3 | NA | TRBV5-4 | CASSFGSLGGSGNTIYF
TRBJ2-7 | NA | TRBV6-5 | CASSYSIEGEYF
TRBJ2-1 | TRBD2 | TRBV5-4 | CASSLRTSGSSHGEQFF
TRBJ1-5 | NA | TRBV19 | CASSIALAQRGSNQPQHF
TRBJ2-5 | TRBD1 | TRBV27 | CASSNNKAGGKKEETQYF
NA | NA | TRBV4-3 | CASSQDYGGLAYEQYF
TRBJ1-1 | NA | TRBV30 | CAWKRVGTEAFF
TRBJ1-6 | NA | TRBV6-1 | CASREGNSPLHF
TRBJ1-1 | NA | TRBV27 | CASSGGSTEAFF
TRBJ2-7 | NA | TRBV6-6 | CATTENRDYEQYF